Described below is a single TCR beta chain sequence and its context. This specimen belongs to a study of technical replicates of blood from a few donors. Only in-frame clones appear in the TCRdb table, and some are missing; sequencing was by immunoSEQ multiplex PCR. The sample yields around 98,000 clones, around 95% seen once. CDR1 and CDR2 (germline): MNHNS, SASEGT. Trimming took 7 bases from V and 6 from J; bases not matched to a gene: 6. CDR3 length: 14 amino acids. This chain joins TRBV6-1 and TRBJ1-5; TRBD1 agrees at 10 bases. This clonotype was sampled from a human donor in good health. Sequenced input: T cells isolated from PBMCs. The CDR3 reads CASTNRDRGQPQHF. The CDR3 DNA sequence: TGTGCCAGCACCAACCGGGACAGGGGTCAGCCCCAGCATTTT.